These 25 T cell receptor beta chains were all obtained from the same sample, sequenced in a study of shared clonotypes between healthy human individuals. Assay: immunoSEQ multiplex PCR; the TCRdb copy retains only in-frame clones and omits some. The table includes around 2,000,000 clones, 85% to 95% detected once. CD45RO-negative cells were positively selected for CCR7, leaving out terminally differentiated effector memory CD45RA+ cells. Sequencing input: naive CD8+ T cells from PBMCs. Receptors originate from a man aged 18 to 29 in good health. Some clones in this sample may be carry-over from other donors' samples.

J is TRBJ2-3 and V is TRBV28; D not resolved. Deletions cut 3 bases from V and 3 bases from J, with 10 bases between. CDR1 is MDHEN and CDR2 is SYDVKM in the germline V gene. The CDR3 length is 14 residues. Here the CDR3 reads CASSFEGITDTQYF. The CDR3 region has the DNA TGTGCCAGCAGTTTTGAAGGGATAACAGATACGCAGTATTTT. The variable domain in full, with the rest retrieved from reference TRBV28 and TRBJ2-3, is DVKVTQSSRYLVKRTGEKVFLECVQDMDHENMFWYRQDPGLGLRLIYFSYDVKMKEKGDIPEGYSVSREKKERFSLILESASTNQTSMYLCASSFEGITDTQYFGPGTRLTVL.

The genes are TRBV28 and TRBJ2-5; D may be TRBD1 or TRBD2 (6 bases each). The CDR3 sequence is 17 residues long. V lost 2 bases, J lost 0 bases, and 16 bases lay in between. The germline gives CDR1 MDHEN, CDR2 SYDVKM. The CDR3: CASSLLARGLYQETQYF. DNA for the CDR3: TGTGCCAGCAGTTTACTTGCCCGGGGGCTGTACCAAGAGACCCAGTACTTC.

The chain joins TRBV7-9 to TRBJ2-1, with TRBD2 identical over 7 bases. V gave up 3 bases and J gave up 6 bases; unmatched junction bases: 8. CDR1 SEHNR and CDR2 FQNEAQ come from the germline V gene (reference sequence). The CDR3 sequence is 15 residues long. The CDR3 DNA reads TGTGCCAGCAGCTTTTTAGCGGGTCACTCCAATGAGCAGTTCTTC. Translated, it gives CASSFLAGHSNEQFF. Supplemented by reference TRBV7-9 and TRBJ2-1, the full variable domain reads DTGVSQNPRHKITKRGQNVTFRCDPISEHNRLYWYRQTLGQGPEFLTYFQNEAQLEKSRLLSDRFSAERPKGSFSTLEIQRTEQGDSAMYLCASSFLAGHSNEQFFGPGTRLTVL.

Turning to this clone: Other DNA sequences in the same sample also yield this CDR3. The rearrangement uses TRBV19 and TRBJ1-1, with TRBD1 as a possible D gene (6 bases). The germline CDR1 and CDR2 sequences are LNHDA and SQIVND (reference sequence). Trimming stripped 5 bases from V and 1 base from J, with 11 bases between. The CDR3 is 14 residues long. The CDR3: CASSVRGPNTEAFF. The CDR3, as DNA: TGTGCCAGTAGTGTCAGGGGCCCGAACACTGAAGCTTTCTTT.

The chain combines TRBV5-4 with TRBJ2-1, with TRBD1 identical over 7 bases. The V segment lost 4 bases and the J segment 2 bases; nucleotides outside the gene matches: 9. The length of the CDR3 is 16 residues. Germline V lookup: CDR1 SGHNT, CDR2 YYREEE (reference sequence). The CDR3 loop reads CASSTRDSVTYNEQFF. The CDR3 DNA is TGTGCCAGCAGCACCAGGGACAGCGTTACCTACAATGAGCAGTTCTTC.

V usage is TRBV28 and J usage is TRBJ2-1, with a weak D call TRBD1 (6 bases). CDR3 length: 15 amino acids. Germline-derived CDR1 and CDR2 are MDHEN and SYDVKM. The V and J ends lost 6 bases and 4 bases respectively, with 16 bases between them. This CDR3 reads CASRAGVSLYNEQFF. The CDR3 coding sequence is TGTGCCAGCAGGGCAGGGGTTTCCCTTTACAATGAGCAGTTCTTC.

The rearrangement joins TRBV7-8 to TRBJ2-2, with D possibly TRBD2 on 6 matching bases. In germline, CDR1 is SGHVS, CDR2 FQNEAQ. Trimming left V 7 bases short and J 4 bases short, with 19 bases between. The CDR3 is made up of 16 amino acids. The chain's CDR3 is CASKLGFMGGTGELFF. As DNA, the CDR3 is TGTGCCAGCAAGCTTGGTTTCATGGGGGGCACCGGGGAGCTGTTTTTT.

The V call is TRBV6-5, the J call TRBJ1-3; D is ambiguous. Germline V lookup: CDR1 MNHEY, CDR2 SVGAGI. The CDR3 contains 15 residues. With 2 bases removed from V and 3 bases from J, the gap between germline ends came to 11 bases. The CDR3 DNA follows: TGTGCCAGCAGTTACAGAGAAGGGTATGGAAACACCATATATTTT. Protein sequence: CASSYREGYGNTIYF.

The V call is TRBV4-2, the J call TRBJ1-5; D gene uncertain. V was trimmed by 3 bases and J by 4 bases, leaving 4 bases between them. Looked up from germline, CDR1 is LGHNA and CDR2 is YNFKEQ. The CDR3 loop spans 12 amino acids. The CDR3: CASSHLNQPQHF. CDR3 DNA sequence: TGTGCCAGCAGCCATCTAAATCAGCCCCAGCATTTT.

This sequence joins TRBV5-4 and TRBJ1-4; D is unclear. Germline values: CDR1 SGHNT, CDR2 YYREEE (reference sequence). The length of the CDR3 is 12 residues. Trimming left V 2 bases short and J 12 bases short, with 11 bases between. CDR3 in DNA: TGTGCCAGCAGCTTTATGAAGGAGGAACTGTTTTTT. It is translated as CASSFMKEELFF.

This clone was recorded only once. The CDR3 DNA reads TGTGCCAGCAGCCAGACAGGGCTCGAGCAGTACTTC. This gives the protein CASSQTGLEQYF. The rearrangement joins TRBV7-9 to TRBJ2-7, with TRBD1 identical over 7 bases. The CDR3 has 12 amino acids. Germline CDR1 and CDR2: SEHNR and FQNEAQ (reference sequence). The V and J ends lost 5 bases and 6 bases, in that order; junction bases with no gene match: 4.

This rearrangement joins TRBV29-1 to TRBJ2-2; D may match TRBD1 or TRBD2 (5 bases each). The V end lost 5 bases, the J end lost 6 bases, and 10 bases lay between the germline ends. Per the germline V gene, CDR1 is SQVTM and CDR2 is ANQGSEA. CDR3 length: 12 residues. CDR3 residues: CSVRGAPGELFF. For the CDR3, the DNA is TGCAGCGTTCGAGGGGCCCCCGGGGAGCTGTTTTTT.

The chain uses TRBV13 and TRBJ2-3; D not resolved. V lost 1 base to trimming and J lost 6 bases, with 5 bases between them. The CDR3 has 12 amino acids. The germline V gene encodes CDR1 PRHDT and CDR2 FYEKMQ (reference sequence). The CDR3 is CASSLDGDTQYF. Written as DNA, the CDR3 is TGTGCCAGCAGCTTAGATGGGGATACGCAGTATTTT. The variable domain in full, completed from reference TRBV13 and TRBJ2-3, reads AAGVIQSPRHLIKEKRETATLKCYPIPRHDTVYWYQQGPGQDPQFLISFYEKMQSDKGSIPDRFSAQQFSDYHSELNMSSLELGDSALYFCASSLDGDTQYFGPGTRLTVL.

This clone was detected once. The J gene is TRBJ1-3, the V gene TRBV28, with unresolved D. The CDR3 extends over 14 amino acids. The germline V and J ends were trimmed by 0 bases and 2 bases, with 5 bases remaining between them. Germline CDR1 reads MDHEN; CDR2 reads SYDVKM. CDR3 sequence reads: CASSLWGPGNTIYF. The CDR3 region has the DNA TGTGCCAGCAGTTTATGGGGTCCTGGAAACACCATATATTTT.

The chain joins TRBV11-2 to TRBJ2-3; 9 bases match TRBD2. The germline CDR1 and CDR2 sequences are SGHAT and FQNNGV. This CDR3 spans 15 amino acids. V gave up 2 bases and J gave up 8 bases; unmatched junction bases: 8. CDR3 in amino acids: CASSLLAGRISTQYF. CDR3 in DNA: TGTGCCAGCAGCTTACTAGCGGGAAGGATAAGTACGCAGTATTTT.

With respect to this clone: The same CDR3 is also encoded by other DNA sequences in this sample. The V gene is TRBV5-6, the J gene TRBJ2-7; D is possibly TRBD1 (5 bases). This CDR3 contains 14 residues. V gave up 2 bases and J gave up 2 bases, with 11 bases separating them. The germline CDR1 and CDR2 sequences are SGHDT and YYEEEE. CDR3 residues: CASSFMGPAYEQYF. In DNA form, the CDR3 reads TGTGCCAGCAGCTTTATGGGGCCAGCCTACGAGCAGTACTTC.

CDR3: CASSLAPGSSYEQYF. The CDR3 DNA follows: TGTGCCAGCAGCTTGGCCCCCGGGAGCTCCTACGAGCAGTACTTC. This sequence joins TRBV5-6 and TRBJ2-7, with D perhaps matching TRBD2 (6 bases). Between the trimmed V and J ends, which lost 0 bases and 0 bases, there was a span of 10 bases. There are 15 residues in the CDR3. CDR1 SGHDT and CDR2 YYEEEE come from the germline V gene. The full variable domain, its missing parts supplied by reference TRBV5-6 and TRBJ2-7, is DAGVTQSPTHLIKTRGQQVTLRCSPKSGHDTVSWYQQALGQGPQFIFQYYEEEERQRGNFPDRFSGHQFPNYSSELNVNALLLGDSALYLCASSLAPGSSYEQYFGPGTRLTVT.

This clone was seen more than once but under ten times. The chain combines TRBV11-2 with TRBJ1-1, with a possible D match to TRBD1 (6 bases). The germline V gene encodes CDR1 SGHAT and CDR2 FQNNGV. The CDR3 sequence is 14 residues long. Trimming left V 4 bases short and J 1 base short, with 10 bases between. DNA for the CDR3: TGTGCCAGCAGCTGGCAGGGGCCGAACACTGAAGCTTTCTTT. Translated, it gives CASSWQGPNTEAFF.

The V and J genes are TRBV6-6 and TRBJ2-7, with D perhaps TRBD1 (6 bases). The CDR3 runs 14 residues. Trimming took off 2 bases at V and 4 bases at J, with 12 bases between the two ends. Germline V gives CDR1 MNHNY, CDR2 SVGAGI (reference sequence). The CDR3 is CASSYGDNQYEQYF. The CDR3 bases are TGTGCCAGCAGTTACGGGGACAACCAATACGAGCAGTACTTC.

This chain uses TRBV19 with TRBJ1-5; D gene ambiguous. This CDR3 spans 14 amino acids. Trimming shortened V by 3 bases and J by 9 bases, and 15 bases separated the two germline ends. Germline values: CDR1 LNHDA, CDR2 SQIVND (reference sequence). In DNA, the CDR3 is TGTGCCAGTAGTATCGGGCCGGGCGTCCGGCCCCAGCATTTT. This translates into CASSIGPGVRPQHF.

Here the CDR3 reads CASSPTPGGGTSSYEQYF. The CDR3 nucleotides are TGTGCCAGCAGCCCGACCCCGGGTGGCGGTACGAGCTCCTACGAGCAGTACTTC. The V gene is TRBV7-9, the J gene TRBJ2-7; D is ambiguous. V was cut by 5 bases and J by 0 bases, with 23 bases left in between. CDR3 length equals 18 residues. Germline V gene lookup returns CDR1 SEHNR and CDR2 FQNEAQ (reference sequence).

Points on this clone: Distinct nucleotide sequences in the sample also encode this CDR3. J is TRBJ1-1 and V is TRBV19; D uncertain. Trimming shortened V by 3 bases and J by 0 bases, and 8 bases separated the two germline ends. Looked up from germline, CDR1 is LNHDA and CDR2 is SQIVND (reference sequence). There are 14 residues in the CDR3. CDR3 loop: CASSIAGMNTEAFF. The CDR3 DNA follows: TGTGCCAGTAGTATCGCAGGTATGAACACTGAAGCTTTCTTT. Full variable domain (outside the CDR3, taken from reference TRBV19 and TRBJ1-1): DGGITQSPKYLFRKEGQNVTLSCEQNLNHDAMYWYRQDPGQGLRLIYYSQIVNDFQKGDIAEGYSVSREKKESFPLTVTSAQKNPTAFYLCASSIAGMNTEAFFGQGTRLTVV.

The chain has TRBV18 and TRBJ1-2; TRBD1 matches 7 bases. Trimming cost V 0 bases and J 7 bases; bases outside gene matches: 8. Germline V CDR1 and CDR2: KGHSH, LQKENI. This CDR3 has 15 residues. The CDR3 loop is CASSPPTGRVRGYTF. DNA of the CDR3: TGTGCCAGCTCACCACCGACAGGGAGGGTCCGTGGCTACACCTTC.

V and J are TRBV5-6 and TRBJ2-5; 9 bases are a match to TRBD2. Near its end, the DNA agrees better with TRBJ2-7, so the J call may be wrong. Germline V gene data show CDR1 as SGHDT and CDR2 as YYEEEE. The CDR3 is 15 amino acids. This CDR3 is CASSLVEREAYEQYF. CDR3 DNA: TGTGCCAGCAGCTTGGTGGAGCGGGAGGCCTACGAGCAGTACTTC.

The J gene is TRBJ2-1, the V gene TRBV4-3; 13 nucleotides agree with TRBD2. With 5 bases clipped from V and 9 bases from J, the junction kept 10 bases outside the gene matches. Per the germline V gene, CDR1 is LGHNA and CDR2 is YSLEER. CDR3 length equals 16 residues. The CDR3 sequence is CASSGTSGMLGGEQFF. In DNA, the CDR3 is TGCGCCAGCAGCGGGACTAGCGGGATGCTCGGGGGTGAGCAGTTCTTC.